These 13 T cell receptor beta chains were all obtained from the same sample, sequenced in a study of molecular identifiers for immune sequencing clone quantification. TCRdb re-analysed the PCR reads in MiXCR, keeping a single row per CDR3 protein. This sample has 460,000 or so distinct CDR3 sequences, with less than 30% found just once. The sample taken for sequencing was naive CD8+ T cells from blood, with Jurkat cell RNA spiked in. Subset: FACS-sorted CD8+CD4-CCR7+CD45RA+ naive T cells. Receptors were obtained from a human donor in good health. Some libraries in this study had Jurkat cell RNA spiked in.

The V gene is TRBV14, the J gene TRBJ2-1; the D is unclear. The germline gives CDR1 SGHDN, CDR2 FVKESK. The V gene lost 4 bases and the J gene lost 7 bases, with 11 bases spanning the gap. CDR3 length: 13 residues. The CDR3 DNA reads as TGTGCCAGCAGCCCATACATCCTAAATGAGCAGTTCTTC. Translated, it gives CASSPYILNEQFF.

Notes on this clonotype: One junction end disagrees with the germline gene, perhaps due to a read error. The rearrangement uses TRBV27 and TRBJ1-4, with 11 nucleotides matching TRBD1. In germline, CDR1 is MNHEY, CDR2 SMNVEV (reference sequence). The CDR3 sequence is 13 residues long. This CDR3 reads CASSWTGGEKLLF. DNA of the CDR3: TGTGCCAGCAGTTGGACAGGGGGCGAGAAACTGCTTTTT.

Worth noting for this clonotype: A junction boundary mismatches the germline segment, possibly from a read error. J is TRBJ2-5 and V is TRBV6-2 or TRBV6-3; D uncertain. The CDR3 spans 14 residues. The germline V gene has CDR1 MNHEY and CDR2 SVGEGT. The CDR3: CANSYRAMQETQYF. The CDR3 DNA reads TGTGCCAACAGTTATCGGGCTATGCAAGAGACACAGTACTTC.

This clonotype has only a few counts. V and J are TRBV19 and TRBJ2-7; D is undetermined. The germline V and J ends were trimmed by 1 base and 0 bases, with 4 bases remaining between them. The CDR3 length is 13 residues. Germline assignment: CDR1 LNHDA and CDR2 SQIVND (reference sequence). The CDR3 here is CASSIAPSYEQYF. The CDR3 DNA reads as TGTGCCAGTAGTATAGCCCCCTCCTACGAGCAGTACTTC.

The rearrangement links TRBV15 to TRBJ1-1; TRBD1 matches 9 bases. From germline, CDR1 is LNHNV and CDR2 YYDKDF (reference sequence). With 3 bases clipped from V and 5 bases from J, the junction kept 4 bases outside the gene matches. CDR3 length: 14 residues. This CDR3 is CATSRGTGRTEAFF. The DNA of the CDR3 is TGTGCCACCAGCAGGGGGACAGGGAGAACTGAAGCTTTCTTT.

Turning to this clonotype: This may be a read error, as it is one base from a much larger clone. V gene TRBV28 combines with J gene TRBJ1-4; no clear D gene. V was shortened by 1 base and J by 10 bases, with 16 bases between the two germline ends. The V gene's germline CDR1 is MDHEN and CDR2 SYDVKM. CDR3 length: 15 residues. The CDR3, as DNA: TGTGCCAGCAGTTTATCTTTCTTGGGGTCGGGAAAACTGTTTTTT. Translation gives CASSLSFLGSGKLFF. The whole variable domain, filled in from reference TRBV28 and TRBJ1-4, reads DVKVTQSSRYLVKRTGEKVFLECVQDMDHENMFWYRQDPGLGLRLIYFSYDVKMKEKGDIPEGYSVSREKKERFSLILESASTNQTSMYLCASSLSFLGSGKLFFGSGTQLSVL.

CDR3 loop: CASSPPSRTGTGELFF. In DNA, the CDR3 is TGTGCCAGCAGCCCACCCTCAAGGACAGGGACCGGGGAGCTGTTTTTT. The genes are TRBV3-1 and TRBJ2-2; 8 nucleotides line up with TRBD1. After removal of 4 bases from V and 5 bases from J, the junction contained 9 bases not matched to a gene. The germline V gene has CDR1 LGHDT and CDR2 YNNKEL (reference sequence). CDR3 length: 16 amino acids.

This clonotype has ten or more counts. CDR3 sequence: CASSLVIRMDYGYTF. The CDR3 nucleotides read TGTGCCAGCAGCTTAGTGATCAGAATGGACTATGGCTACACCTTC. This sequence joins TRBV7-9 and TRBJ1-2; the D is unclear. The CDR3 consists of 15 residues. The V gene's germline CDR1 is SEHNR and CDR2 FQNEAQ (reference sequence). Trimming took 1 base from V and 3 from J, leaving 12 bases between them.

The genes are TRBV12-3 or TRBV12-4 and TRBJ1-2, with 7 bases identical to TRBD1. Unmatched junction bases numbered 12, after V lost 2 bases and J lost 3 bases. This CDR3 has 17 residues. CDR3 sequence reads: CASSLRRETGTDYGYTF. CDR3 in DNA: TGTGCCAGCAGTTTACGCCGAGAGACAGGGACGGACTATGGCTACACCTTC.

For this clonotype: Being one base from a much bigger clone, this may be a read error. This chain uses TRBV2 with TRBJ2-7; D might be TRBD1 or TRBD2, each matching 5 bases. In germline, CDR1 is SNHLY, CDR2 FYNNEI. The V end was cut by 11 bases, the J end by 4 bases, with 15 bases between. The CDR3 contains 12 residues. This CDR3 reads CAPTGPGYEQYF. The CDR3 bases are TGTGCCCCCACGGGACCGGGGTACGAGCAGTACTTC.

The CDR3 loop reads CSVEGQLASYEQYF. The CDR3 nucleotides read TGCAGCGTTGAAGGACAGTTGGCTTCCTACGAGCAGTACTTC. The chain couples TRBV29-1 to TRBJ2-7, with D possibly TRBD1 on 5 matching bases. The V gene's germline CDR1 is SQVTM and CDR2 ANQGSEA. V lost 1 base to trimming and J lost 1 base, with 11 bases between them. The CDR3 loop spans 14 amino acids.

This clonotype was counted at least ten times. V gene TRBV7-9 combines with J gene TRBJ2-3, with D possibly being TRBD1 (6 bases). The CDR3 contains 16 residues. The germline V and J ends were trimmed by 7 bases and 4 bases, with 21 bases remaining between them. Germline CDR1 and CDR2: SEHNR and FQNEAQ (reference sequence). In nucleotides, the CDR3 is TGTGCCAGCACCCCGAGGGGACACGGCGTGCCAGATACGCAGTATTTT. This gives the protein CASTPRGHGVPDTQYF.

The chain combines TRBV27 with TRBJ2-7; D not certain. The V gene lost 3 bases and the J gene lost 6 bases, with 15 bases spanning the gap. CDR1 and CDR2 from the germline V gene are MNHEY and SMNVEV (reference sequence). The CDR3 loop spans 14 amino acids. CDR3 in DNA: TGTGCCAGCAGTTTGGCACTACAACCCGGCGAGCAGTACTTC. It translates to CASSLALQPGEQYF.